The 31 T cell receptor beta chains in this list originate from one sample, sequenced in a study of shared T cell receptors in the human thymus. The assay was immunoSEQ multiplex PCR, and TCRdb's table has in-frame clones only and misses some. Of 450,000 to 650,000 clones in the sample, around 78% were seen once. The same sample was also studied in work on human thymus T cells.

Source material: thymocytes. The source of these receptors is a boy younger than two with a congenital heart defect.

Only one count was recorded for this clone. The chain has TRBV9 and TRBJ2-1, with 13 bases that match TRBD2. Per germline, CDR1 SGDLS and CDR2 YYNGEE. The ends lost 5 bases at V and 8 bases at J; junction bases unmatched: 13. The CDR3 has 17 amino acids. The CDR3: CASSQEGLAGVSHEQFF. DNA for the CDR3: TGTGCCAGCAGTCAAGAAGGACTAGCGGGAGTGAGCCATGAGCAGTTCTTC.

The chain recombines TRBV7-2 with TRBJ2-1; 10 bases are a match to TRBD2. The CDR3 loop spans 18 amino acids. Looked up from germline, CDR1 is SGHTA and CDR2 is FQGNSA. The trim removed 1 base at V and 8 bases at J, leaving 14 bases unmatched. The CDR3 bases are TGTGCCAGCAGCTTAGAGCTAGCGGGAGTACAAGCGGGCTATGAGCAGTTCTTC. Translating it yields CASSLELAGVQAGYEQFF. Using reference TRBV7-2 and TRBJ2-1 for the parts outside the CDR3, the full variable domain is GAGVSQSPSNKVTEKGKDVELRCDPISGHTALYWYRQSLGQGLEFLIYFQGNSAPDKSGLPSDRFSAERTGGSVSTLTIQRTQQEDSAVYLCASSLELAGVQAGYEQFFGPGTRLTVL.

The chain links TRBV7-2 to TRBJ2-5, with 11 bases that match TRBD2. The germline V gene encodes CDR1 SGHTA and CDR2 FQGNSA. V lost 0 bases and J lost 5; bases outside the gene matches: 11. CDR3 size: 18 residues. CDR3 in DNA: TGTGCCAGCAGCTTAGCGCTAGGCGCTAGCGGGAGGAGGGAGACCCAGTACTTC. Its protein is CASSLALGASGRRETQYF.

This chain links TRBV5-1 with TRBJ1-4; D may be TRBD1 (5 bases). The V end lost 3 bases, the J end lost 0 bases, and 6 bases lay between the germline ends. CDR3 length: 14 amino acids. Germline CDR1 SGHRS, CDR2 YFSETQ. CDR3 DNA: TGCGCCAGCAGCTCGACAGCAACTAATGAAAAACTGTTTTTT. Translation: CASSSTATNEKLFF.

The chain has TRBV7-2 and TRBJ2-7; a weak D match, TRBD1 (5 bases). CDR1 and CDR2 (germline): SGHTA, FQGNSA. Trimming removed 1 base at V and 7 bases at J, with 17 bases between. The CDR3 spans 15 residues. For the CDR3, the DNA is TGTGCCAGCAGCTTAGTAACAGGTCCTCTACGAGAGCAGTACTTC. This translates into CASSLVTGPLREQYF.

The chain employs TRBV27 and TRBJ2-5, with D tentatively TRBD1 (5 bases). The CDR3 totals 12 residues. Germline values: CDR1 MNHEY, CDR2 SMNVEV (reference sequence). V was shortened by 6 bases and J by 1 base, with 6 bases between the two germline ends. CDR3 coding DNA: TGTGCCAGCAGGACAGCCCAAGAGACCCAGTACTTC. Protein product: CASRTAQETQYF.

This rearrangement joins TRBV29-1 to TRBJ2-1; maybe TRBD1 (5 bases). Trimming took 2 bases from V and 5 from J, leaving 7 bases between them. Germline CDR1 reads SQVTM; CDR2 reads ANQGSEA. CDR3 length: 12 residues. The CDR3 nucleotides read TGCAGCGTTGAACAGGGTGACAATGAGCAGTTCTTC. It translates to CSVEQGDNEQFF.

CDR3 sequence reads: CASSSQGRNHEQYF. In nucleotides, the CDR3 is TGTGCCAGCAGCTCCCAGGGCCGCAACCACGAGCAGTACTTC. J is TRBJ2-7 and V is TRBV28, with a tentative D call TRBD1 (5 bases). Trimming stripped 6 bases from V and 5 bases from J, with 17 bases between. Per the germline V gene, CDR1 is MDHEN and CDR2 is SYDVKM. The CDR3 contains 14 residues.

This chain uses TRBV7-6 with TRBJ2-7; D may be TRBD1 (6 bases). Trimming took 1 base from V and 3 from J, leaving 10 bases between them. Germline V gene sequence: CDR1 SGHVS, CDR2 FNYEAQ. The CDR3 extends over 14 amino acids. The CDR3 loop reads CASSLVQGYYEQYF. CDR3 sequence (DNA): TGTGCCAGCAGCTTAGTGCAGGGGTACTACGAGCAGTACTTC. The full variable domain, rest sourced from reference TRBV7-6 and TRBJ2-7, is GAGVSQSPRYKVTKRGQDVALRCDPISGHVSLYWYRQALGQGPEFLTYFNYEAQQDKSGLPNDRFSAERPEGSISTLTIQRTEQRDSAMYRCASSLVQGYYEQYFGPGTRLTVT.

This sequence joins TRBV5-1 and TRBJ2-1; TRBD2 matches at 7 bases. V shed 0 bases and J 4 bases; nucleotides not matched to a gene: 4. This CDR3 is 15 amino acids long. Germline CDR1 SGHRS, CDR2 YFSETQ. In nucleotides, the CDR3 is TGCGCCAGCAGCTTGGCGGGCGGGAGATACAATGAGCAGTTCTTC. It translates to CASSLAGGRYNEQFF.

This sequence joins TRBV30 and TRBJ2-7; maybe TRBD1 (6 bases). The CDR3 covers 15 residues. The V and J ends lost 8 bases and 2 bases respectively, with 22 bases between them. In germline, CDR1 is GTSNPN, CDR2 SVGIG (reference sequence). DNA for the CDR3: TGTGCCCTGGGCCCGCGGACAGAGCTTACCTACGAGCAGTACTTC. Translation: CALGPRTELTYEQYF.

CDR3 DNA sequence: TGTGCCAGCAGCCCCTTAGCGGGAGGAAGAACCGGGGAGCTGTTTTTT. This translates into CASSPLAGGRTGELFF. V and J are TRBV27 and TRBJ2-2; 10 nucleotides align to TRBD2. The CDR3 totals 16 residues. The germline gives CDR1 MNHEY, CDR2 SMNVEV (reference sequence). V shed 6 bases, J shed 5 bases, and the junction held 9 bases outside the gene matches.

The chain recombines TRBV9 with TRBJ2-6, with D tentatively TRBD2 (6 bases). The V gene's germline CDR1 is SGDLS and CDR2 YYNGEE. The CDR3 has 18 residues. V was trimmed by 5 bases and J by 0 bases, leaving 18 bases between them. CDR3 residues: CASSVNLASRSGANVLTF. Written as DNA, the CDR3 is TGTGCCAGCAGTGTCAACCTAGCGTCTCGCTCTGGGGCCAACGTCCTGACTTTC. The entire variable domain, with the rest obtained from reference TRBV9 and TRBJ2-6, is as follows: DSGVTQTPKHLITATGQRVTLRCSPRSGDLSVYWYQQSLDQGLQFLIQYYNGEERAKGNILERFSAQQFPDLHSELNLSSLELGDSALYFCASSVNLASRSGANVLTFGAGSRLTVL.

The rearrangement links TRBV5-1 to TRBJ2-7; TRBD2 aligns across 8 bases. Trimming at V came to 0 bases and at J to 0 bases, leaving 5 bases not matched to a gene. The germline V gene encodes CDR1 SGHRS and CDR2 YFSETQ. CDR3 size: 16 residues. Here the CDR3 DNA reads TGCGCCAGCAGCTTGGTAGGGACTAGTCTCTCCTACGAGCAGTACTTC. Its translation is CASSLVGTSLSYEQYF.

The chain uses TRBV14 and TRBJ2-7, with 8 bases that match TRBD1. The J segment lost 3 bases and the V segment lost 2 bases, leaving 15 bases of the junction unmatched. The CDR3 is 18 residues long. CDR1 SGHDN and CDR2 FVKESK come from the germline V gene. CDR3 nucleotide sequence: TGTGCCAGCAGCCAAACCCCACGGGGCAGGGGGCGTAGCTACGAGCAGTACTTC. It specifies CASSQTPRGRGRSYEQYF.

The chain combines TRBV18 with TRBJ1-2; 8 bases match TRBD1. CDR1 KGHSH and CDR2 LQKENI come from the germline V gene. V gave up 8 bases and J gave up 0 bases; unmatched junction bases: 17. The CDR3 contains 18 residues. CDR3 residues: CASTFMTGVSNSNYGYTF. In DNA, the CDR3 is TGTGCCAGCACATTCATGACAGGGGTGTCAAATTCTAACTATGGCTACACCTTC.

The V gene is TRBV27, the J gene TRBJ2-3, with TRBD1 identical over 8 bases. CDR1 is MNHEY, CDR2 SMNVEV, per germline (reference sequence). The CDR3 length is 14 residues. With 8 bases clipped from V and 5 bases from J, the junction kept 9 bases outside the gene matches. As DNA, the CDR3 is TGTGCCAGCGCCTGGACAGGGTCGGGAGATACGCAGTATTTT. Encoded protein: CASAWTGSGDTQYF.

This clone turned up a few times. Here the CDR3 DNA reads TGTGCCAGCAGCGCGCGACTAGCGGGGGCCCTTCTCACAGATACGCAGTATTTT. Its translation: CASSARLAGALLTDTQYF. The rearrangement links TRBV5-6 to TRBJ2-3; 12 positions agree with TRBD2. The CDR3 totals 18 residues. Trimming cost V 4 bases and J 2 bases; bases outside gene matches: 11. The germline V gene encodes CDR1 SGHDT and CDR2 YYEEEE. Full variable domain (remainder filled in from reference TRBV5-6 and TRBJ2-3): DAGVTQSPTHLIKTRGQQVTLRCSPKSGHDTVSWYQQALGQGPQFIFQYYEEEERQRGNFPDRFSGHQFPNYSSELNVNALLLGDSALYLCASSARLAGALLTDTQYFGPGTRLTVL.

This chain joins TRBV20-1 and TRBJ2-7; tentatively, D is TRBD1 (5 bases). V was shortened by 2 bases and J by 9 bases, with 11 bases between the two germline ends. Per the germline V gene, CDR1 is DFQATT and CDR2 is SNEGSKA (reference sequence). The CDR3 runs to 11 residues. The chain's CDR3 is CSARLGARQYF. The CDR3 DNA is TGCAGTGCTAGATTAGGGGCTCGGCAGTACTTC.

The chain uses TRBV30 and TRBJ1-1, with a weak D call TRBD1 (5 bases). Germline V gene lookup returns CDR1 GTSNPN and CDR2 SVGIG (reference sequence). V shed 5 bases and J shed 0 bases, with 13 bases lying between them. The CDR3 length is 14 residues. The CDR3 sequence: CAWVEGALNTEAFF. The DNA of the CDR3 is TGTGCCTGGGTGGAAGGGGCCCTGAACACTGAAGCTTTCTTT.

The chain uses TRBV7-2 and TRBJ2-7; 9 bases match TRBD1. The germline gives CDR1 SGHTA, CDR2 FQGNSA. CDR3 size: 15 residues. V shed 7 bases, J shed 1 base, and the junction held 8 bases outside the gene matches. The CDR3 region is CASTPPGQGSYEQYF. CDR3 bases: TGTGCCAGCACCCCGCCGGGACAGGGATCCTACGAGCAGTACTTC. Complete variable domain (other parts from reference TRBV7-2 and TRBJ2-7): GAGVSQSPSNKVTEKGKDVELRCDPISGHTALYWYRQSLGQGLEFLIYFQGNSAPDKSGLPSDRFSAERTGGSVSTLTIQRTQQEDSAVYLCASTPPGQGSYEQYFGPGTRLTVT.

The chain is built from TRBV13 and TRBJ2-1; TRBD2 aligns across 10 bases. Germline trimming cut 3 bases from V and 8 bases from J; bases unmatched to any gene: 16. Germline CDR1 and CDR2: PRHDT and FYEKMQ (reference sequence). CDR3 length: 18 amino acids. CDR3 nucleotide sequence: TGTGCCAGCAGCTTTGCTTCCACCGGGACTAGCGTTCGCCATGAGCAGTTCTTC. This sequence encodes CASSFASTGTSVRHEQFF.

The chain combines TRBV5-1 with TRBJ2-1; 13 nucleotides match TRBD2. CDR3 length: 15 residues. Germline CDR1 is SGHRS and CDR2 is YFSETQ. J lost 4 bases, V lost 3 bases, and 1 base had no gene match. For the CDR3, the DNA is TGCGCCAGCAGCTGGGGACTAGCGGGGTACAATGAGCAGTTCTTC. As protein: CASSWGLAGYNEQFF.

This clone was counted a few times. V is TRBV19 and J is TRBJ2-7, with 7 bases aligning to TRBD2. Germline loops: CDR1 LNHDA, CDR2 SQIVND (reference sequence). The V segment lost 6 bases and the J segment 1 base; nucleotides outside the gene matches: 12. The CDR3 consists of 16 residues. This CDR3 reads CASRPFRDGRSYEQYF. Written as DNA, the CDR3 is TGTGCCAGTAGACCCTTCCGGGACGGGAGGTCCTACGAGCAGTACTTC. The full variable domain, with the rest looked up from reference TRBV19 and TRBJ2-7, is DGGITQSPKYLFRKEGQNVTLSCEQNLNHDAMYWYRQDPGQGLRLIYYSQIVNDFQKGDIAEGYSVSREKKESFPLTVTSAQKNPTAFYLCASRPFRDGRSYEQYFGPGTRLTVT.

The chain joins TRBV18 to TRBJ2-1; TRBD2 matches at 8 bases. V lost 2 bases, J lost 1 base, and 7 bases stayed unmatched. This CDR3 is 17 amino acids long. The germline gives CDR1 KGHSH, CDR2 LQKENI. DNA of the CDR3: TGTGCCAGCTCACCATCGGGAGGGCACAGGTCCTACAATGAGCAGTTCTTC. This codes for CASSPSGGHRSYNEQFF.

V is TRBV25-1 and J is TRBJ1-4, with 9 bases fitting TRBD1. This CDR3 contains 16 residues. J was trimmed by 7 bases and V by 8 bases; bases with no gene match: 14. The V gene's germline CDR1 is MGHDK and CDR2 SYGVNS. CDR3 DNA sequence: TGTGCCAGCGGTCCCGGGACAGGGTTGGGTGGTGAAAAACTGTTTTTT. Protein: CASGPGTGLGGEKLFF.

The chain joins TRBV7-2 to TRBJ1-2, with 7 bases identical to TRBD1. Trimming cost V 5 bases and J 8 bases; bases outside gene matches: 17. Germline V gives CDR1 SGHTA, CDR2 FQGNSA. The CDR3 is made up of 16 amino acids. CDR3 amino acids: CASSQPQGDLWSGYTF. CDR3 DNA sequence: TGTGCCAGCAGCCAGCCCCAGGGGGATCTCTGGTCGGGCTACACCTTC.

The chain has TRBV10-3 and TRBJ2-7; 8 positions match TRBD1. The V and J ends lost 8 bases and 0 bases, in that order; junction bases with no gene match: 6. The CDR3 covers 14 residues. Germline V gives CDR1 ENHRY, CDR2 SYGVKD. CDR3 in amino acids: CAIGAQGGSYEQYF. In nucleotides, the CDR3 is TGTGCCATCGGGGCACAGGGGGGCTCCTACGAGCAGTACTTC.

This chain connects TRBV7-2 to TRBJ1-5, with 8 nucleotides matching TRBD1. The CDR3 is 15 residues long. V dropped 5 bases and J dropped 7; count of bases not matched to a gene: 10. The germline V gene encodes CDR1 SGHTA and CDR2 FQGNSA. CDR3 sequence: CASSPPGQGVQPQHF. DNA for the CDR3: TGTGCCAGCAGCCCTCCCGGACAGGGCGTACAGCCCCAGCATTTT.

This chain links TRBV2 with TRBJ2-7, with 10 positions matching TRBD1. V shed 8 bases, J shed 5 bases, and the junction held 6 bases outside the gene matches. The CDR3 is 13 residues long. CDR1 is SNHLY, CDR2 FYNNEI, per germline. The CDR3 DNA sequence: TGTGCCAGCGACCGGGACAGGGGTAACGAGCAGTACTTC. Its translation: CASDRDRGNEQYF.

CDR3 nucleotides: TGTGCCAGCACCCGACGGGCTACCAGGGGCCTCAATGAGCAGTTCTTC. As protein: CASTRRATRGLNEQFF. The chain couples TRBV6-6 to TRBJ2-1; the D gene is possibly TRBD1 (6 bases). Trimming shortened V by 7 bases and J by 6 bases, and 22 bases separated the two germline ends. The germline V gene encodes CDR1 MNHNY and CDR2 SVGAGI (reference sequence). CDR3 length: 16 amino acids.